This T cell receptor (beta chain) was identified during a study of blood T cell repertoires in COVID-19. Study details: Sample material is recorded as cDNA or gDNA derived from T cells, B-cell-depleted T cells, or PBMCs.

Trimming cost V 5 bases and J 4 bases; bases outside gene matches: 8. Per the germline V gene, CDR1 is SEHNR and CDR2 is FQNEAQ (reference sequence). This CDR3 spans 17 amino acids. The table came from immunoSEQ multiplex PCR; TCRdb's copy has only in-frame clones and leaves some out. The table shows about 210,000 clones, with 85% occurring only once. V gene TRBV7-9 combines with J gene TRBJ2-6, with 10 bases fitting TRBD2. This TCR derives from a woman in her 70s with COVID-19, enrolled during active disease. Source material: peripheral blood. The CDR3 DNA reads TGTGCCAGCAGCGTTCTAGCGGGAGCAACCGGGGCCAACGTCCTGACTTTC. This translates into CASSVLAGATGANVLTF.